This is a list of T cell receptor beta chains from one sample in a study of cytomegalovirus exposure and HLA in healthy donors. Repertoires were generated with immunoSEQ multiplex PCR, while TCRdb's copy carries only in-frame clones and drops some. The repertoire holds about 240,000 clones, approximately 90% seen once, with 2.5% to 3% in the top ten. Sequenced material: PBMCs. The receptor set was obtained from a man aged 18 to 30 in good health and CMV-seronegative. The CDR3 runs from the conserved cysteine through the conserved F or W. Fields, in order: clone size, J gene, D gene, V gene, CDR3 DNA, CDR3 protein. A D gene is named only where the DNA matches it firmly. Rows may omit the clone size; those that give it use once, few, many or a size class.

clone_size: -
j_call: TRBJ2-7
d_call: TRBD2
v_call: TRBV4-1
cdr3_nt: TGCGCCAGCAGCCAAGTAGCGGGAGAGCCTTCCGAGCAGTACTTC
cdr3_aa: CASSQVAGEPSEQYF

clone_size: once
j_call: TRBJ2-7
d_call: -
v_call: TRBV29-1
cdr3_nt: TGCAGCGTTGACGCGGGTCTTGGCCACGAGCAGTACTTC
cdr3_aa: CSVDAGLGHEQYF

clone_size: -
j_call: TRBJ1-5
d_call: -
v_call: TRBV7-8
cdr3_nt: TGTGCCAGCAGCCCCACCGGGGCAGGGGAAGGAGTCAGCAATCAGCCCCAGCATTTT
cdr3_aa: CASSPTGAGEGVSNQPQHF

clone_size: -
j_call: TRBJ1-1
d_call: TRBD1
v_call: TRBV5-1
cdr3_nt: TGCGCCAGCAGCGGACCGGGACAGCAGAACACTGAAGCTTTCTTT
cdr3_aa: CASSGPGQQNTEAFF

clone_size: -
j_call: TRBJ1-1
d_call: -
v_call: TRBV19
cdr3_nt: TGTGCCAGTACCCGAGGGCGGGTCCGAAAGGAGGCTTTCTTT
cdr3_aa: CASTRGRVRKEAFF

clone_size: few
j_call: TRBJ2-7
d_call: TRBD1
v_call: TRBV30
cdr3_nt: TGTGCCTGGGACAGGGGCTTCACCTACGAGCAGTACTTC
cdr3_aa: CAWDRGFTYEQYF

clone_size: -
j_call: TRBJ1-2
d_call: -
v_call: TRBV6-1
cdr3_nt: TGTGCCAGCAGTGGGATAGGGGCGTTGGGCTACACCTTC
cdr3_aa: CASSGIGALGYTF

clone_size: -
j_call: TRBJ1-6
d_call: -
v_call: TRBV28
cdr3_nt: TGTGCCAGCAGTTTCAGGGCCTTAGCCCTCCACTTT
cdr3_aa: CASSFRALALHF

clone_size: once
j_call: TRBJ2-5
d_call: TRBD1
v_call: TRBV5-1
cdr3_nt: TGCGCCAGCAGCTTATCAAAGGGGGCCCTTAAAGAGACCCAGTACTTC
cdr3_aa: CASSLSKGALKETQYF

clone_size: -
j_call: TRBJ2-1
d_call: TRBD1
v_call: TRBV28
cdr3_nt: TGTGCCAGCAGACCGGGACAGGGGACCCATGAGCAGTTCTTC
cdr3_aa: CASRPGQGTHEQFF

clone_size: -
j_call: TRBJ2-5
d_call: -
v_call: TRBV4-3
cdr3_nt: TGCGCCAGCAGCCAAGCGGGGATGGACTACCAAGAGACCCAGTACTTC
cdr3_aa: CASSQAGMDYQETQYF

clone_size: -
j_call: TRBJ1-1
d_call: -
v_call: TRBV27
cdr3_nt: TGTGCCAGCAGTATCATCAGGGATCTGGGCACTGAAGCTTTCTTT
cdr3_aa: CASSIIRDLGTEAFF

clone_size: -
j_call: TRBJ2-4
d_call: -
v_call: TRBV12-1
cdr3_nt: TGTGCCAGCAGCTCCGGGACTAGCGGGGGAGAACCTTTGGACATTCAGTACTTC
cdr3_aa: CASSSGTSGGEPLDIQYF

clone_size: once
j_call: TRBJ1-1
d_call: TRBD1
v_call: TRBV29-1
cdr3_nt: TGCAGCGTTGAAGAGGGGTTGAGCTGGACAGGGAAAGCTTTCTTT
cdr3_aa: CSVEEGLSWTGKAFF

clone_size: -
j_call: TRBJ1-2
d_call: -
v_call: TRBV6-5
cdr3_nt: TGTGCCAGCAGTTACCACAGGGAAAGGAGCAATGGCTACACCTTC
cdr3_aa: CASSYHRERSNGYTF

clone_size: -
j_call: TRBJ2-4
d_call: -
v_call: TRBV29-1
cdr3_nt: TGCAGCGCCGAGACTAGTCTCAGGAACATTCAGTACTTC
cdr3_aa: CSAETSLRNIQYF

clone_size: -
j_call: TRBJ2-7
d_call: TRBD1
v_call: TRBV4-1
cdr3_nt: TGCGCCAGCAGCCAAGGAGGGACAGGGGGCTACGAGCAGTACTTC
cdr3_aa: CASSQGGTGGYEQYF

clone_size: -
j_call: TRBJ1-1
d_call: -
v_call: TRBV6-1
cdr3_nt: TGTGCCAGCAGTGGAATTCGAGGTGACGCTGAAGCTTTCTTT
cdr3_aa: CASSGIRGDAEAFF

clone_size: once
j_call: TRBJ1-6
d_call: TRBD1
v_call: TRBV7-2
cdr3_nt: TGTGCCAGCAGCTCAGGACAGGTGTCCTATAATTCACCCCTCCACTTT
cdr3_aa: CASSSGQVSYNSPLHF

clone_size: -
j_call: TRBJ2-1
d_call: TRBD2
v_call: TRBV11-3
cdr3_nt: TGTGCCAGCAGCTCCAGCGGGAGCGTTGAGCAGTTCTTC
cdr3_aa: CASSSSGSVEQFF

clone_size: -
j_call: TRBJ1-4
d_call: -
v_call: TRBV29-1
cdr3_nt: TGCAGCGTGCGAGATGTGGCAGGGGAAGAAAAACTGTTTTTT
cdr3_aa: CSVRDVAGEEKLFF

clone_size: -
j_call: TRBJ1-2
d_call: -
v_call: TRBV4-1
cdr3_nt: TGCGCCAGCAGCCAAACCACAGGGATCTATGGCTACACCTTC
cdr3_aa: CASSQTTGIYGYTF

clone_size: -
j_call: TRBJ2-7
d_call: TRBD1
v_call: TRBV5-1
cdr3_nt: TGCGCCAGCAGCTTCGGCCCGACGGGACAGGCCTACGAGCAGTACTTC
cdr3_aa: CASSFGPTGQAYEQYF

clone_size: -
j_call: TRBJ2-7
d_call: TRBD1
v_call: TRBV11-2
cdr3_nt: TGTGCCAGCAGCTTAGTTGGTGGGGGGACAGGATCCTACGAGCAGTACTTC
cdr3_aa: CASSLVGGGTGSYEQYF

clone_size: once
j_call: TRBJ2-2
d_call: TRBD2
v_call: TRBV18
cdr3_nt: TGTGCCAGCCGCACTAGCGGGAGTTTTGGCGGGGAGCTGTTTTTT
cdr3_aa: CASRTSGSFGGELFF

clone_size: -
j_call: TRBJ1-2
d_call: TRBD1
v_call: TRBV6-5
cdr3_nt: TGTGCCAGCAGTCGAGGGACAGTATATGGCTACACCTTC
cdr3_aa: CASSRGTVYGYTF